The TCR beta chain under discussion was sequenced for a study of OX40 agonist ivuxolimab in advanced cancers. Notes on the study in general: Blood T cells, both CD4+ and CD8+, expanded clonally by week 6 at 0.1 to 3.0 mg/kg.

Of note for this clone: Its antigen is unknown.

TCRdb's copy holds only in-frame clones and misses some; the assay was immunoSEQ multiplex PCR. The sample carries more than 50,000 clones, 60% to 80% recorded once. V was clipped by 7 bases and J by 7 bases, with 20 bases between them. In germline, CDR1 is MNHEY, CDR2 SVGAGI. The CDR3 contains 14 residues. The sequenced sample was CD4+ or CD8+ T cells sorted from blood, obtained in a trial of the OX40 agonist ivuxolimab. The sequence was obtained from an adult with an advanced solid tumor such as melanoma, head and neck, liver or kidney cancer. The chain joins TRBV6-5 to TRBJ2-7; weak D call: TRBD2 (5 bases). The DNA for the CDR3 is TGTGCCAGCACCCGTGGGGAGCCGGTAGGTGAGCAGTACTTC. Amino acids: CASTRGEPVGEQYF.